The subject of this entry is one T cell receptor beta chain. The target of this receptor is not known. Base quality data are lacking; no much larger clone is found one base away. DNA from uncultured naive and memory CD4+ T cells underwent immunoSEQ TCR-beta sequencing at deep resolution. The source study handled its data this way. During preprocessing, nonproductive sequences were removed, along with CDR3s that did not begin with C, did not end with F or W, or were shorter than 7 amino acids. Cultured and uncultured naive and memory CD4+ repertoires were searched for CDR3s previously identified as spike- and CEF-reactive. Pairwise Levenshtein distance, computed with the stringdist R package after three terminal residues were trimmed from each end, was used as the measure of CDR3 homology. TCRdb retrieved this table from immuneACCESS and kept in-frame rearrangements only. Not all clones are present; in checked studies, unresolved V genes account for under half, and no reason is known for the remainder. V, J and clone size are those of that table, while D and trimming were read from the DNA. The sample table shows under 90,000 clones, and 80% to 95% are seen once. About 0.23% of the sample lies in the top ten.

V loses 0 bases of germline sequence and J loses 1 base, and the interval between the two ends is 15 bases. The CDR3 holds 17 amino acids from the cysteine to the phenylalanine. The only DNA kept is the CDR3, 51 bases in frame from the first base. According to the germline V gene, CDR1 reads ENHRY and CDR2 reads SYGVKD. This entry is derived from a study of CD4 T cells in relation to SARS-CoV-2 and coronaviruses (dated by TCRdb to the early 2020s). About the investigation overall: Patient-derived lymphoblastoid cell lines were used to map the HLA restriction of shared crossreactive spike epitopes. At the level of individual TCR clonotypes, the study evaluated whether memory CD4+ T cells crossreact between the spike proteins of SARS-CoV-2 and those of common cold coronaviruses. Samples from three pre-COVID donors and the naive versus memory experiments were sequenced with the Adaptive Biotechnologies TCR-sequencing kit; other data were Illumina-based. A different, Illumina-based TCR-beta assay was used to sequence expansion assays from other donors in the study. The paper's findings and limits, for the study overall: Roughly 64% of donors had memory CD4+ clonotypes that crossrecognized SARS-CoV-2 and at least one common cold coronavirus spike. Crossreactivity analysis centred on spike protein, so crossreactivity against other viral proteins was not assessed. Small numbers of patients and of tested TCRs were a limitation of the study. Significantly weaker SARS-CoV-2-driven expansion was shown by crossreactive clones than by monoreactive clones, consistent with antigenic imprinting. No donor contributed both pre-pandemic and post-infection samples, which limited tracing the source of pre-existing responses. Naive versus memory sequencing indicated the assay detects memory recall responses rather than primary responses primed during culture.

CD4+ T cells from unexposed donors were collected before the COVID-19 pandemic (2011-2018). Naive and memory CD4+ T cells were separated from cryopreserved PBMCs through CD4 enrichment, which was followed by EasySep naive CD4+ T cell enrichment. Leukapheresis product for the unexposed donors was bought commercially. Ficoll-Paque PLUS gradient centrifugation was used to isolate PBMCs from leukapheresis product or whole blood. PBMCs were either used fresh in the expansion assay or cryopreserved at -140 degrees C. The QIAamp Micro DNA Kit was used to extract genomic DNA from the CD4+ T cells. This receptor was taken from a human donor in good health. Source material: naive CD4+ T cells from PBMCs. The cell subset or site label for this specimen denotes: naive CD4+ T cells isolated by negative enrichment. The chain was built from TRBV10-3 and TRBJ1-2; confidence is insufficient to name the D gene. CDR3 sequence: CAISESGLAGLNYGYTF. In nucleotides, the sequence is TGTGCCATCAGTGAGTCGGGTCTGGCTGGGCTTAACTATGGCTACACCTTC.